This T cell receptor beta chain derives from a study of patients and donors after allogeneic stem cell transplantation. This clonotype was detected many times. Using its own MiXCR run on the RT-PCR reads, TCRdb lists one record per CDR3 protein. Among approximately 200,000 distinct CDR3 sequences listed, roughly an eighth were seen once. Germline assignment: CDR1 LNHDA and CDR2 SQIVND (reference sequence). The V and J ends lost 1 base and 5 bases respectively, with 12 bases between them. The CDR3 consists of 15 residues. The receptor was derived from a human donor who was either an allogeneic HSCT recipient or a stem cell or donor lymphocyte infusion donor (not recorded which). It is not recorded whose cells these are; they may come from a transplant donor. What was sequenced was blood, either unsorted or a sorted T cell fraction (not recorded which). The genes are TRBV19 and TRBJ1-5; no definite D call. CDR3 region: CASSIGGGVDQPQHF. CDR3 DNA: TGTGCCAGTAGTATAGGAGGCGGGGTGGATCAGCCCCAGCATTTT.